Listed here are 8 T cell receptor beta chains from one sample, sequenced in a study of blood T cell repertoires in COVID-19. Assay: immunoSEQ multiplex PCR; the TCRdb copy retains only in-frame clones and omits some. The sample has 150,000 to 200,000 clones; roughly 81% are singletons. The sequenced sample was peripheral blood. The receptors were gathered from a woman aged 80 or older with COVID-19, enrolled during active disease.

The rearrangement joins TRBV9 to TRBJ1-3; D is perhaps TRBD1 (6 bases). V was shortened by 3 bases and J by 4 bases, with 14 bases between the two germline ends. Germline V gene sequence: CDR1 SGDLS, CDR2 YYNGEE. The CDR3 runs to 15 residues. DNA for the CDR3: TGTGCCAGCAGCGGCGCCAGGGGAGGGGGAAACACCATATATTTT. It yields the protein CASSGARGGGNTIYF.

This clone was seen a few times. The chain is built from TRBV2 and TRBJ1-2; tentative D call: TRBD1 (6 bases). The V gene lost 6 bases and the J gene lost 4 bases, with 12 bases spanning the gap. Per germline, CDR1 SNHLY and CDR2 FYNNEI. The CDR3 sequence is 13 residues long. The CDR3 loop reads CASRYRVGYGYTF. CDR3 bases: TGTGCCAGCAGATACAGGGTGGGCTATGGCTACACCTTC.

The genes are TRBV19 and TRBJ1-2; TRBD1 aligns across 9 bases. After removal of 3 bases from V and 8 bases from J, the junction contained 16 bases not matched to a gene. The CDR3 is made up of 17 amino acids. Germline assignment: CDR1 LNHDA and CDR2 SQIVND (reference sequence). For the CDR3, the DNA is TGTGCCAGTAGTATGGCCCACGGGACAGGGCAAGGGAAAGGCTACACCTTC. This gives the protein CASSMAHGTGQGKGYTF.

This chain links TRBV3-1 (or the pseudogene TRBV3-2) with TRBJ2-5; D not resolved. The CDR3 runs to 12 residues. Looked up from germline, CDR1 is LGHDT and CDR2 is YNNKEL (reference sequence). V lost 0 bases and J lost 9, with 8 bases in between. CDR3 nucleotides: TGTGCCAGCAGCCAAGATTTGGCGGCCCAGTACTTC. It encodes CASSQDLAAQYF.

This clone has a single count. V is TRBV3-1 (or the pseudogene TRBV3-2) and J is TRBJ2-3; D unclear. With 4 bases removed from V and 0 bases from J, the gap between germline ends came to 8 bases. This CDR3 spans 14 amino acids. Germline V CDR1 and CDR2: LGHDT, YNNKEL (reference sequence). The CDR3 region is CASSRAESTDTQYF. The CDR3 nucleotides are TGTGCCAGCAGCCGGGCTGAAAGCACAGATACGCAGTATTTT.

In nucleotides, the CDR3 is TGTGCCAGCAGTTCAGGGGGCAATGGCTACACCTTC. It encodes CASSSGGNGYTF. The gene calls are TRBV6-5 and TRBJ1-2, with 8 bases matching TRBD1. The germline V gene has CDR1 MNHEY and CDR2 SVGAGI. With 4 bases clipped from V and 6 bases from J, the junction kept 1 base outside the gene matches. This CDR3 is 12 amino acids long.

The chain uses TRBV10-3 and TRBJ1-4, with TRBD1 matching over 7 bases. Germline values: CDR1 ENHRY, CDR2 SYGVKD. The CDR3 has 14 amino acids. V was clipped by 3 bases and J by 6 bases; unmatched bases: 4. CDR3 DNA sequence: TGTGCCATCAGTGAAAGGGGGACAGATGAAAAACTGTTTTTT. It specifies CAISERGTDEKLFF.

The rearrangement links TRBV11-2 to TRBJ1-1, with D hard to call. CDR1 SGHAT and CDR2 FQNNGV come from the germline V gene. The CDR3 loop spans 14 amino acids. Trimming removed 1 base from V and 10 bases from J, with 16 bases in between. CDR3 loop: CASSLATVGGAAFF. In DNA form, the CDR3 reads TGTGCCAGCAGCTTAGCTACGGTGGGAGGAGCAGCTTTCTTT.